Below are 5 T cell receptor beta chains sequenced from a single sample in a study of blood T cells in healthy people across ages. Next came a second PCR, run for about 6 to 11 cycles, which used a sample-barcoded 5' primer along with a J-beta primer mix. TCRdb re-called the 5' RACE reads through MiXCR, storing one row per CDR3 protein. The sample yields hundreds of thousands of distinct CDR3 sequences, approximately 30% seen once. Sequenced: blood. The receptor source for this set is a woman older than 75 in good health.

To note about this clonotype: A single base separates this from a much larger clone, so it may be a read error. The chain combines TRBV3-1 with TRBJ1-2, with D possibly matching TRBD1 (6 bases). V was trimmed by 5 bases and J by 4 bases, leaving 11 bases between them. Germline CDR1 is LGHDT and CDR2 is YNNKEL (reference sequence). CDR3 length: 13 residues. The CDR3 here is CASSIDRSYGYTF. In nucleotides, the CDR3 is TGTGCCAGCAGCATTGACAGGTCCTATGGCTACACCTTC.

The CDR3 nucleotides read TGTGCCAGCTCACCAATCCGAGGGAATAGCAATCAGCCCCAGCATTTT. It translates to CASSPIRGNSNQPQHF. The rearrangement links TRBV18 to TRBJ1-5; D gene uncertain. Germline V CDR1 and CDR2: KGHSH, LQKENI. The CDR3 runs 16 residues. The germline V and J ends were trimmed by 2 bases and 0 bases, with 11 bases remaining between them.

In the case of this clonotype: Possible read error: a much larger clone is one base away. The rearrangement links TRBV5-1 to TRBJ1-1; TRBD1 agrees at 8 bases. There are 14 residues in the CDR3. Germline V lookup: CDR1 SGHRS, CDR2 YFSETQ. The CDR3 here is CAGSQGAGDTEAFF. Here the CDR3 DNA reads TGCGCCGGCAGCCAGGGGGCTGGGGACACTGAAGCTTTCTTT. The entire variable domain, with the rest obtained from reference TRBV5-1 and TRBJ1-1, is as follows: KAGVTQTPRYLIKTRGQQVTLSCSPISGHRSVSWYQQTPGQGLQFLFEYFSETQRNKGNFPGRFSGRQFSNSRSEMNVSTLELGDSALYLCAGSQGAGDTEAFFGQGTRLTVV.

J is TRBJ2-7 and V is TRBV7-2, with D perhaps matching TRBD1 (5 bases). V was cut by 0 bases and J by 5 bases, with 11 bases left in between. The CDR3 is 14 amino acids. Germline V lookup: CDR1 SGHTA, CDR2 FQGNSA. Here the CDR3 reads CASSLAGRLHEQYF. CDR3 nucleotides: TGTGCCAGCAGCTTAGCGGGGCGGCTTCACGAGCAGTACTTC.

This clonotype has ten or more counts. This rearrangement joins TRBV20-1 to TRBJ2-3, with TRBD2 matching over 10 bases. Per the germline V gene, CDR1 is DFQATT and CDR2 is SNEGSKA (reference sequence). The CDR3 spans 16 residues. The V and J ends lost 1 base and 2 bases, in that order; junction bases with no gene match: 6. In DNA, the CDR3 is TGCAGTGCTAGAGTCCCCGGACTAGCGGTCACAGATACGCAGTATTTT. Protein product: CSARVPGLAVTDTQYF.